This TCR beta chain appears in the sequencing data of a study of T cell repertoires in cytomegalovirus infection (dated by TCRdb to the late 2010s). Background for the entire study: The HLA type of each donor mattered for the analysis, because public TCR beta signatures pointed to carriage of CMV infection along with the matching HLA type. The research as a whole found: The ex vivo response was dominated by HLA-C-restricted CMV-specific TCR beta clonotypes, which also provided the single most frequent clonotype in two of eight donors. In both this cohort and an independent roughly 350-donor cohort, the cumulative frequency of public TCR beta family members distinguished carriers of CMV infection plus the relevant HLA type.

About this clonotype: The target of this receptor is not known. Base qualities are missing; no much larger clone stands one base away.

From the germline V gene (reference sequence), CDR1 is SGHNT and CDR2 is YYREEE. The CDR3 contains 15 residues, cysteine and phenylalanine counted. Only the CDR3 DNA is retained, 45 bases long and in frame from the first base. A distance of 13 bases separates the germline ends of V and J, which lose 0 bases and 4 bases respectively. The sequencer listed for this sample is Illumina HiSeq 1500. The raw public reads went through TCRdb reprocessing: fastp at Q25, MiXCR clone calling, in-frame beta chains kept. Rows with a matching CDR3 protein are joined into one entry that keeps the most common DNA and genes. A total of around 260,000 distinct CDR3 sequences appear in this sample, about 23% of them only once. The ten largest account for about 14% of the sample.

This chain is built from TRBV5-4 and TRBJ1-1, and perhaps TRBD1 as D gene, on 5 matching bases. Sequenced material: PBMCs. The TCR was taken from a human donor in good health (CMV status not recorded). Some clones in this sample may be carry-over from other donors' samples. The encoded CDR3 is CASSLGRDVVTEAFF. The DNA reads TGTGCCAGCAGCTTGGGCCGGGACGTGGTCACTGAAGCTTTCTTT.